Presented here are 20 T cell receptor beta chains from one specimen sequenced in a study of T cells in Graves' hyperthyroidism and ophthalmopathy. Amplification targeted TCR beta CDR3 regions from RNA transcripts. First-round RT-PCR targeting the TCR CDR3 was performed with the HTBI primer set. TCRdb redid the calling of the multiplex PCR reads with MiXCR, one entry per CDR3 protein. The sample gives 300,000 to 350,000 distinct CDR3 sequences, approximately 15% of which show up once; about 26% is in the top ten. Sample: blood. These receptors came from a woman aged 25 to 39 with Graves' hyperthyroidism.

This clonotype showed up just a few times. CDR3 sequence: CASSLRSETQYF. The CDR3 bases are TGTGCCAGCAGTCTCAGGTCAGAGACCCAGTACTTC. The V and J genes are TRBV28 and TRBJ2-5, with D hard to call. Germline V gene data show CDR1 as MDHEN and CDR2 as SYDVKM. V lost 5 bases to trimming and J lost 4 bases, with 8 bases between them. The CDR3 spans 12 residues.

This clonotype was detected once. It may be a read error: a sequence one base away is much more abundant. The V call is TRBV10-3, the J call TRBJ2-3, with 7 bases identical to TRBD2. The CDR3 runs 20 residues. CDR1 ENHRY and CDR2 SYGVKD come from the germline V gene. Unmatched junction bases numbered 18, after V lost 3 bases and J lost 0 bases. The CDR3 DNA sequence: TGTGCCATCAGTGATCTGTTGGTGCGGCGGGAGTTGATGAGCACAGATACGCAGTATTTT. It is translated as CAISDLLVRRELMSTDTQYF.

This clonotype was observed a handful of times. CDR3 in DNA: TGTGCCAGCAGTCCTGGACAGGTCTCTGGGGCCAACGTCCTGACTTTC. This encodes CASSPGQVSGANVLTF. The V call is TRBV12-3 or TRBV12-4, the J call TRBJ2-6, with 7 bases that match TRBD1. J lost 0 bases, V lost 5 bases, and 4 bases had no gene match. The CDR3 totals 16 residues.

This chain uses TRBV27 with TRBJ1-6; tentatively, D is TRBD1 (5 bases). This CDR3 has 18 residues. Trimming stripped 1 base from V and 7 bases from J, with 20 bases between. Germline values: CDR1 MNHEY, CDR2 SMNVEV (reference sequence). The CDR3 region is CASSLFDFGGDRNSPLHF. The DNA of the CDR3 is TGTGCCAGCAGTTTATTCGATTTCGGAGGGGATAGGAATTCACCCCTCCACTTT.

The rearrangement uses TRBV7-2 and TRBJ1-5, with a tentative D call TRBD1 (6 bases). Trimming took 5 bases from V and 0 from J, leaving 26 bases between them. From germline, CDR1 is SGHTA and CDR2 FQGNSA. The CDR3 runs to 20 residues. The CDR3 DNA sequence: TGTGCCAGCAGCCACGGGGGGGTGGACAGTTTTCGGTATAGCAATCAGCCCCAGCATTTT. Translating gives CASSHGGVDSFRYSNQPQHF. The whole variable domain, remainder taken from reference TRBV7-2 and TRBJ1-5, is GAGVSQSPSNKVTEKGKDVELRCDPISGHTALYWYRQSLGQGLEFLIYFQGNSAPDKSGLPSDRFSAERTGGSVSTLTIQRTQQEDSAVYLCASSHGGVDSFRYSNQPQHFGDGTRLSIL.

Turning to this clonotype: Given a much more abundant clone one base away, this may be a read error. The chain joins TRBV10-3 to TRBJ2-3, with 7 bases lining up with TRBD2. This CDR3 is built from 11 residues. The germline V gene has CDR1 ENHRY and CDR2 SYGVKD. V lost 11 bases to trimming and J lost 3 bases; unmatched junction nucleotides: 2. The CDR3 DNA reads as TGTGCCTTCGGGGGGACAGATACGCAGTATTTT. This gives the protein CAFGGTDTQYF.

This clonotype was observed a few times. The chain uses TRBV27 and TRBJ2-1, with D possibly matching TRBD2 (5 bases). With 5 bases removed from V and 9 bases from J, the gap between germline ends came to 14 bases. The CDR3 spans 13 residues. CDR1 is MNHEY and CDR2 is SMNVEV in the germline V gene (reference sequence). The CDR3 loop reads CASSEDSDPEQFF. The CDR3 nucleotides read TGTGCCAGCAGTGAAGATAGCGATCCTGAGCAGTTCTTC.

This clonotype turned up a few times. The chain joins TRBV20-1 to TRBJ1-2; tentative D call: TRBD1 (5 bases). CDR1 and CDR2 from the germline V gene are DFQATT and SNEGSKA (reference sequence). With 8 bases removed from V and 7 bases from J, the gap between germline ends came to 17 bases. This CDR3 has 12 residues. The CDR3 is CSFIGATAGYTF. The CDR3 DNA is TGCAGTTTTATAGGGGCCACGGCTGGCTACACCTTC.

This clonotype appeared a few times. The chain employs TRBV20-1 and TRBJ2-3, with a possible D match to TRBD2 (5 bases). Germline V gene lookup returns CDR1 DFQATT and CDR2 SNEGSKA (reference sequence). The CDR3 spans 16 residues. The V end lost 0 bases, the J end lost 4 bases, and 17 bases lay between the germline ends. The chain's CDR3 is CSARDLSKRGSDTQYF. The CDR3 DNA is TGCAGTGCTAGAGATCTTAGTAAACGCGGGTCAGATACGCAGTATTTT.

This clonotype was counted a few times. The chain carries TRBV30 and TRBJ1-3, with 7 bases lining up with TRBD1. The germline V gene has CDR1 GTSNPN and CDR2 SVGIG (reference sequence). CDR3 length: 14 amino acids. After removal of 3 bases from V and 6 bases from J, the junction contained 8 bases not matched to a gene. CDR3 nucleotide sequence: TGTGCCTGGAGCCGACCCGGGACAGAAAACACCATATATTTT. Its protein product is CAWSRPGTENTIYF.

This clonotype was observed at least ten times. The V gene is TRBV10-3, the J gene TRBJ1-2; D remains ambiguous. The V end lost 5 bases, the J end lost 5 bases, and 15 bases lay between the germline ends. The germline gives CDR1 ENHRY, CDR2 SYGVKD. The CDR3 consists of 14 residues. This CDR3 reads CAISKLPENYGYTF. In DNA form, the CDR3 reads TGTGCCATCAGTAAATTGCCAGAGAATTATGGCTACACCTTC.

The chain has TRBV7-9 and TRBJ1-1; D is uncertain. Germline loops: CDR1 SEHNR, CDR2 FQNEAQ (reference sequence). V lost 5 bases to trimming and J lost 1 base, with 11 bases between them. The CDR3 spans 14 residues. CDR3 residues: CASSAVKSNTEAFF. DNA of the CDR3: TGTGCCAGCAGCGCCGTTAAGTCGAACACTGAAGCTTTCTTT.

Ten or more counts support this clonotype. This chain links TRBV28 with TRBJ2-5, with a weak D call TRBD1 (6 bases). The CDR3 has 20 amino acids. V lost 6 bases to trimming and J lost 2 bases, with 31 bases between them. The germline V gene encodes CDR1 MDHEN and CDR2 SYDVKM. CDR3 protein: CASRVGFQGLATSLQETQYF. CDR3 DNA sequence: TGTGCCAGCAGGGTTGGGTTCCAGGGGCTCGCGACGTCCCTACAAGAGACCCAGTACTTC.

This clonotype was counted at least ten times. This chain connects TRBV11-2 to TRBJ2-2; the D is unclear. Germline CDR1 SGHAT, CDR2 FQNNGV. The V gene lost 4 bases and the J gene lost 7 bases, with 10 bases spanning the gap. This CDR3 contains 13 residues. CDR3 DNA: TGTGCCAGCAGCTCTAGTTCGGTCGGGGAGCTGTTTTTT. Amino acid sequence: CASSSSSVGELFF.

Comments on this clonotype: A much larger clone lies one base from this, so it may be a read error. The chain recombines TRBV6-4 with TRBJ2-7, with a tentative D call TRBD1 (6 bases). The V gene lost 10 bases and the J gene lost 5 bases, with 18 bases spanning the gap. The V gene's germline CDR1 is MRHNA and CDR2 SNTAGT. The CDR3 sequence is 13 residues long. CDR3 in amino acids: CATFCQGHDEQYF. Written as DNA, the CDR3 is TGTGCCACTTTTTGCCAGGGACACGACGAGCAGTACTTC.

The chain employs TRBV10-3 and TRBJ2-1; perhaps TRBD1 as D (5 bases). This CDR3 has 13 amino acids. Trimming left V 2 bases short and J 12 bases short, with 14 bases between. Germline values: CDR1 ENHRY, CDR2 SYGVKD. The CDR3 nucleotides read TGTGCCATCAGTGAGCCGACAGTTTCGAGGCAGTTCTTC. Translating it yields CAISEPTVSRQFF.

In its sample, this clonotype was seen many times. V is TRBV28 and J is TRBJ1-3, with a tentative D call TRBD1 (6 bases). The length of the CDR3 is 14 residues. The ends were cut back, 3 bases at V and 2 bases at J, with 8 bases in the middle. Germline assignment: CDR1 MDHEN and CDR2 SYDVKM. For the CDR3, the DNA is TGTGCCAGCAGTTTCCAGGGGACTGGAAACACCATATATTTT. As protein: CASSFQGTGNTIYF. Looking up the rest from reference TRBV28 and TRBJ1-3 gives the full variable domain: DVKVTQSSRYLVKRTGEKVFLECVQDMDHENMFWYRQDPGLGLRLIYFSYDVKMKEKGDIPEGYSVSREKKERFSLILESASTNQTSMYLCASSFQGTGNTIYFGEGSWLTVV.

The chain has TRBV4-1 and TRBJ2-7; D call uncertain. Germline lookup yields CDR1 MGHRA and CDR2 YSYEKL. The V gene lost 1 base and the J gene lost 2 bases, with 6 bases spanning the gap. This CDR3 is 13 amino acids long. CDR3: CASSQARTYEQYF. CDR3 DNA sequence: TGCGCCAGCAGCCAAGCACGAACCTACGAGCAGTACTTC.

In its sample, this clonotype was seen many times. V gene TRBV7-6 combines with J gene TRBJ2-5; 9 nucleotides align to TRBD2. Trimming took 4 bases from V and 13 from J; bases not matched to a gene: 7. Germline V gene lookup returns CDR1 SGHVS and CDR2 FNYEAQ. This CDR3 contains 12 residues. The CDR3 nucleotides are TGTGCCAGCAGCTCACTAGCGGGCCTCCCGTACTTC. Residues: CASSSLAGLPYF.

This clonotype was recorded a few times. The chain recombines TRBV20-1 with TRBJ1-5; 8 bases match TRBD1. CDR3 length: 15 residues. Germline V gene lookup returns CDR1 DFQATT and CDR2 SNEGSKA (reference sequence). The V gene end was trimmed by 5 bases and the J gene end by 6 bases; junction bases not matched to a gene: 12. CDR3 residues: CSAQLAGGVGQPQHF. The CDR3 DNA follows: TGCAGTGCTCAACTGGCAGGGGGCGTTGGTCAGCCCCAGCATTTT.